One and the same sample provided the 29 T cell receptor beta chains below, sequenced in a study of blood T cells in healthy people across ages. The authors ran a second PCR of 7 to 11 cycles using a sample-barcoded 5' primer and a J-beta primer mix. TCRdb reprocessed the 5' RACE reads with MiXCR, giving one entry per CDR3 protein. The data show roughly 1,000,000 distinct CDR3 sequences, approximately 26% seen once. The same data also went into a second study, on T cells of mothers and their children.

The material sequenced was blood. These TCRs come from a girl aged 2 to 9 in good health.

The chain carries TRBV7-2 and TRBJ1-2; the D is unclear. The length of the CDR3 is 15 residues. Germline V gene data show CDR1 as SGHTA and CDR2 as FQGNSA. V was trimmed by 1 base and J by 4 bases, leaving 13 bases between them. The CDR3 here is CASSLGPGNGYGYTF. The CDR3 bases are TGTGCCAGCAGCTTAGGCCCGGGAAACGGCTATGGCTACACCTTC.

This clonotype was recorded a few times. The chain joins TRBV13 to TRBJ2-5; possible D gene TRBD2, 6 bases. The J call may be incorrect, as the DNA end agrees better with TRBJ2-7. Germline V gene data show CDR1 as PRHDT and CDR2 as FYEKMQ (reference sequence). The CDR3 is 16 amino acids. The CDR3 is CASSSGEQVIPYEQYF. DNA of the CDR3: TGTGCCAGCAGCTCGGGGGAGCAAGTCATTCCCTACGAGCAGTACTTC.

This chain links TRBV7-6 with TRBJ2-5; D unresolved. Germline V gene lookup returns CDR1 SGHVS and CDR2 FNYEAQ. This CDR3 spans 15 amino acids. V gave up 4 bases and J gave up 1 base, with 13 bases separating them. The CDR3 loop reads CASSSHQAPQETQYF. In DNA, the CDR3 is TGTGCCAGCAGCTCCCATCAGGCCCCCCAAGAGACCCAGTACTTC.

The chain recombines TRBV2 with TRBJ2-7, with D maybe TRBD2 (5 bases). The CDR3 has 13 amino acids. CDR1 and CDR2 from the germline V gene are SNHLY and FYNNEI. Trimming left V 7 bases short and J 3 bases short, with 13 bases between. The CDR3 DNA reads as TGTGCCAGCAACCCGGGAATCAACTACGAGCAGTACTTC. Its protein is CASNPGINYEQYF.

This clonotype was seen only a few times. V gene TRBV5-6 combines with J gene TRBJ2-1, with a possible D match to TRBD1 (6 bases). Germline V gene lookup returns CDR1 SGHDT and CDR2 YYEEEE. V lost 0 bases to trimming and J lost 15 bases, with 22 bases between them. This CDR3 region has 15 residues. CDR3 protein: CASSLAGLGRTRGFF. The CDR3 nucleotides read TGTGCCAGCAGCTTGGCGGGTTTAGGCAGGACCAGGGGGTTCTTC.

This clonotype was seen more than once but under ten times. V gene TRBV12-3 or TRBV12-4 combines with J gene TRBJ1-5; TRBD1 aligns across 9 bases. V shed 5 bases, J shed 1 base, and the junction held 3 bases outside the gene matches. CDR3 size: 15 residues. CDR3 sequence: CASSRTGESNQPQHF. The CDR3, as DNA: TGTGCCAGCAGTAGGACAGGGGAGAGCAATCAGCCCCAGCATTTT.

V gene TRBV5-5 combines with J gene TRBJ2-2, with TRBD1 identical over 9 bases. The CDR3 contains 14 residues. CDR1 is SGHKS, CDR2 YYEKEE, per germline (reference sequence). The J segment lost 6 bases and the V segment lost 4 bases, leaving 4 bases of the junction unmatched. Written as DNA, the CDR3 is TGTGCCAGCAGCCCCCGGGACAGGGCCGGGGAGCTGTTTTTT. Amino acid sequence: CASSPRDRAGELFF. The complete variable domain, with remaining parts taken from reference TRBV5-5 and TRBJ2-2, reads DAGVTQSPTHLIKTRGQQVTLRCSPISGHKSVSWYQQVLGQGPQFIFQYYEKEERGRGNFPDRFSARQFPNYSSELNVNALLLGDSALYLCASSPRDRAGELFFGEGSRLTVL.

This chain links TRBV7-9 with TRBJ2-5; 9 bases are shared with TRBD2. The germline gives CDR1 SEHNR, CDR2 FQNEAQ (reference sequence). With V trimmed by 5 bases and J by 2 bases, 9 bases remained unmatched. CDR3 length: 16 residues. CDR3 coding DNA: TGTGCCAGCAGCGACTGGACTAGCGCTCCTCAAGAGACCCAGTACTTC. Translating gives CASSDWTSAPQETQYF.

A few counts support this clonotype. This chain uses TRBV29-1 with TRBJ2-5; 11 bases line up with TRBD1. With V trimmed by 4 bases and J by 4 bases, 2 bases remained unmatched. The length of the CDR3 is 13 residues. Germline loops: CDR1 SQVTM, CDR2 ANQGSEA. This CDR3 reads CSVGDRGGETQYF. CDR3 DNA: TGCAGCGTTGGGGACAGGGGGGGAGAGACCCAGTACTTC.

CDR3 region: CSASGRGTDTQYF. The CDR3 bases are TGCAGTGCTAGCGGGAGGGGTACAGATACGCAGTATTTT. V and J are TRBV20-1 and TRBJ2-3; 8 bases fit TRBD2. Trimming removed 3 bases from V and 3 bases from J; junction bases left unmatched: 2. Germline V CDR1 and CDR2: DFQATT, SNEGSKA (reference sequence). This CDR3 is built from 13 residues.

There are a few counts of this clonotype. V is TRBV3-1 and J is TRBJ2-1, with 7 bases fitting TRBD2. V was pared by 3 bases and J by 2 bases, with 16 bases of the junction left unmatched. The germline gives CDR1 LGHDT, CDR2 YNNKEL (reference sequence). CDR3 length equals 19 residues. CDR3 sequence reads: CASSQHGLAGGTTYNEQFF. CDR3 sequence (DNA): TGTGCCAGCAGCCAGCATGGGCTAGCCGGGGGGACGACCTACAATGAGCAGTTCTTC.

In its sample, this clonotype was seen a few times. The V gene is TRBV4-1, the J gene TRBJ2-4; D possibly uses TRBD1 or TRBD2 (5 bases each). Per germline, CDR1 MGHRA and CDR2 YSYEKL. V lost 5 bases, J lost 8 bases, and 16 bases lay in between. The CDR3 loop spans 14 amino acids. The CDR3: CASSYRDEVDIQYF. The CDR3 DNA reads as TGCGCCAGCAGCTATCGGGACGAAGTAGACATTCAGTACTTC.

The rearrangement uses TRBV7-2 and TRBJ2-5; 9 bases are shared with TRBD2. The CDR3 runs 15 residues. CDR1 and CDR2 (germline): SGHTA, FQGNSA. Unmatched junction bases numbered 8, after V lost 4 bases and J lost 5 bases. CDR3 in amino acids: CASSSRTSVVETQYF. DNA for the CDR3: TGTGCCAGCAGCTCCCGGACTAGCGTGGTGGAGACCCAGTACTTC.

J is TRBJ2-7 and V is TRBV7-2, with a tentative D call TRBD2 (5 bases). The ends were cut back, 1 base at V and 0 bases at J, with 10 bases in the middle. Germline values: CDR1 SGHTA, CDR2 FQGNSA. There are 15 residues in the CDR3. The CDR3 coding sequence is TGTGCCAGCAGCTTAGAAGCGGCCAGCTCCTACGAGCAGTACTTC. It specifies CASSLEAASSYEQYF.

The V and J genes are TRBV4-2 and TRBJ2-7; D is undetermined. This CDR3 has 13 amino acids. Trimming pared 0 bases from V and 5 bases from J, leaving 8 bases between. Looked up from germline, CDR1 is LGHNA and CDR2 is YNFKEQ. The CDR3 here is CASSQDNDDEQYF. CDR3 DNA sequence: TGTGCCAGCAGCCAAGATAATGACGACGAGCAGTACTTC.

A few counts support this clonotype. The chain has TRBV29-1 and TRBJ2-4; D not resolved. V was pared by 4 bases and J by 0 bases, with 10 bases between. CDR3 length: 14 residues. Germline CDR1 SQVTM, CDR2 ANQGSEA. The CDR3 is CSVGGVLAKNIQYF. The CDR3 bases are TGCAGCGTTGGTGGGGTTCTAGCCAAAAACATTCAGTACTTC. The entire variable domain, with the rest obtained from reference TRBV29-1 and TRBJ2-4, is as follows: SAVISQKPSRDICQRGTSLTIQCQVDSQVTMMFWYRQQPGQSLTLIATANQGSEATYESGFVIDKFPISRPNLTFSTLTVSNMSPEDSSIYLCSVGGVLAKNIQYFGAGTRLSVL.

In its sample, this clonotype was seen a few times. V usage is TRBV2 and J usage is TRBJ1-1; D is perhaps TRBD1 (5 bases). V was clipped by 7 bases and J by 7 bases, with 7 bases between them. This CDR3 is 10 amino acids long. Per germline, CDR1 SNHLY and CDR2 FYNNEI. The DNA for the CDR3 is TGTGCCAGCATTAGGGGTGAAGCTTTCTTT. Amino acid sequence: CASIRGEAFF.

The V and J genes are TRBV6-1 and TRBJ2-5; D not certain. V gave up 4 bases and J gave up 0 bases, with 15 bases separating them. The germline gives CDR1 MNHNS, CDR2 SASEGT. This CDR3 has 16 residues. CDR3 bases: TGTGCCAGCAGTGCCCTATGGAAGGGCTACCAAGAGACCCAGTACTTC. Translating gives CASSALWKGYQETQYF.

This clonotype was recorded a few times. V is TRBV4-1 and J is TRBJ2-5, with a possible D match to TRBD2 (6 bases). Germline CDR1 MGHRA, CDR2 YSYEKL. The CDR3 is 15 amino acids. The V gene lost 0 bases and the J gene lost 1 base, with 9 bases spanning the gap. CDR3 protein: CASSQELGGQETQYF. Here the CDR3 DNA reads TGCGCCAGCAGCCAAGAATTGGGAGGCCAAGAGACCCAGTACTTC.

This clonotype has only a few counts. The rearrangement uses TRBV12-5 and TRBJ2-3; 7 positions match TRBD1. Looked up from germline, CDR1 is LGHNT and CDR2 is FRNRAP. The CDR3 length is 15 residues. V shed 3 bases and J 5 bases; nucleotides not matched to a gene: 8. In nucleotides, the CDR3 is TGTGCTAGTGGTTTAGGGGACAGTGAGCGAGATACGCAGTATTTT. Encoded protein: CASGLGDSERDTQYF.

The chain links TRBV27 to TRBJ2-3, with 7 bases matching TRBD1. J gave up 4 bases and V 5 bases, and 9 bases lay outside the gene matches. This CDR3 is built from 15 residues. CDR1 and CDR2 (germline): MNHEY, SMNVEV (reference sequence). CDR3 DNA sequence: TGTGCCAGCAGTAATAAAACAGGGGTCCCAGATACGCAGTATTTT. Residues: CASSNKTGVPDTQYF.

This clonotype has more than one count but fewer than ten. The rearrangement joins TRBV6-1 to TRBJ1-6; D uncertain. There are 14 residues in the CDR3. Trimming took 1 base from V and 10 from J, leaving 11 bases between them. Germline CDR1 MNHNS, CDR2 SASEGT. CDR3 in DNA: TGTGCCAGCAGTGAAGGCATCGGGCAATCACCCCTCCACTTT. Its protein is CASSEGIGQSPLHF.

V is TRBV20-1 and J is TRBJ2-1; 11 bases are shared with TRBD2. In germline, CDR1 is DFQATT, CDR2 SNEGSKA (reference sequence). The CDR3 has 16 amino acids. V lost 6 bases to trimming and J lost 1 base; unmatched junction nucleotides: 8. The DNA for the CDR3 is TGCAGTGCCCCCACTAGCGGGAGTGCGTCCTACAATGAGCAGTTCTTC. Translation gives CSAPTSGSASYNEQFF.

In this sample, this clonotype turned up a few times. The CDR3 spells CSVEEGGSEKLFF. CDR3 DNA sequence: TGCAGCGTTGAAGAGGGGGGGAGTGAAAAACTGTTTTTT. The chain employs TRBV29-1 and TRBJ1-4, with D tentatively TRBD1 (5 bases). This CDR3 is built from 13 residues. Germline-derived CDR1 and CDR2 are SQVTM and ANQGSEA. V was pared by 0 bases and J by 7 bases, with 9 bases between.

In this sample, this clonotype turned up many times. The CDR3 protein is CASSFGLNERNEQYF. CDR3 nucleotide sequence: TGCGCCAGCAGCTTTGGCCTCAACGAGAGGAACGAGCAGTACTTC. This chain connects TRBV5-1 to TRBJ2-7, with D uncertain. Germline CDR1 reads SGHRS; CDR2 reads YFSETQ. V was trimmed by 2 bases and J by 5 bases, leaving 17 bases between them. The CDR3 contains 15 residues.

This chain links TRBV7-9 with TRBJ1-2; D might be TRBD1 (5 bases). The V and J ends lost 4 bases and 0 bases respectively, with 18 bases between them. CDR1 SEHNR and CDR2 FQNEAQ come from the germline V gene (reference sequence). The CDR3 is 17 amino acids. For the CDR3, the DNA is TGTGCCAGCAGCTCCTCTGCAGGGTTTGGGGCTAACTATGGCTACACCTTC. Translated, it gives CASSSSAGFGANYGYTF.

The V and J genes are TRBV5-1 and TRBJ2-1; 8 positions match TRBD2. The germline V gene encodes CDR1 SGHRS and CDR2 YFSETQ. The V gene end was trimmed by 3 bases and the J gene end by 0 bases; junction bases not matched to a gene: 5. CDR3 length: 16 amino acids. Written as DNA, the CDR3 is TGCGCCAGCAGCTCAGCGGGAGTGGGCTCCTACAATGAGCAGTTCTTC. It is translated as CASSSAGVGSYNEQFF.

V is TRBV7-2 and J is TRBJ1-5; no definite D call. Trimming left V 3 bases short and J 7 bases short, with 13 bases between. CDR1 is SGHTA, CDR2 FQGNSA, per germline. This CDR3 comprises 14 residues. CDR3 amino acids: CASSFFLIGQPQHF. In nucleotides, the CDR3 is TGTGCCAGCAGCTTCTTCCTAATCGGACAGCCCCAGCATTTT.

This clonotype showed up just a few times. At one end the junction does not follow the germline gene, possibly because of a read error. The chain is built from TRBV29-1 and TRBJ2-1; maybe TRBD2 (6 bases). CDR1 and CDR2 from the germline V gene are SQVTM and ANQGSEA. This CDR3 spans 14 amino acids. CDR3 region: CSVSLASSYSEQFF. DNA for the CDR3: TGCAGCGTTTCCCTAGCGAGCTCCTACAGTGAGCAGTTCTTC.